One sample yielded the 5 T cell receptor beta chains listed below, sequenced in a study of cytomegalovirus exposure and HLA in healthy donors. Use of 60 Vbeta and 13 Jbeta primers characterized the PCR. The assay was immunoSEQ multiplex PCR, and TCRdb's table has in-frame clones only and misses some. The data show 100,000 to 150,000 clones, with around 80% seen just once and roughly 2% held by the top ten. Material for sequencing was PBMCs. These receptors were obtained from a middle-aged man in good health and CMV-seronegative.

The chain carries TRBV30 and TRBJ1-5; 7 bases are shared with TRBD1. The CDR3 extends over 13 amino acids. V trimming: 7 bases; J trimming: 3 bases; junction bases outside the gene matches: 6. The germline V gene encodes CDR1 GTSNPN and CDR2 SVGIG (reference sequence). For the CDR3, the DNA is TGTGCCTTGAGCGGGACAGACAATCAGCCCCAGCATTTT. This encodes CALSGTDNQPQHF.

The V and J genes are TRBV5-4 and TRBJ2-1; D is unclear. V was clipped by 1 base and J by 8 bases, with 19 bases between them. The CDR3 has 16 residues. CDR1 and CDR2 (germline): SGHNT, YYREEE (reference sequence). The CDR3 is CASSLFLGPGLYEQFF. The CDR3 DNA sequence: TGTGCCAGCAGCTTGTTTCTGGGCCCAGGCCTCTATGAGCAGTTCTTC.

This clone was counted once. The chain links TRBV5-1 to TRBJ2-5; 7 bases are shared with TRBD1. This CDR3 is 14 amino acids long. From germline, CDR1 is SGHRS and CDR2 YFSETQ. With V trimmed by 2 bases and J by 3 bases, 4 bases remained unmatched. CDR3 nucleotides: TGCGCCAGCAGCTTACAGGGGCAGGAAGAGACCCAGTACTTC. Translating it yields CASSLQGQEETQYF.

The rearrangement uses TRBV11-2 and TRBJ1-2, with a tentative D call TRBD1 (6 bases). V was trimmed by 0 bases and J by 7 bases, leaving 12 bases between them. This CDR3 is built from 14 residues. Germline CDR1 is SGHAT and CDR2 is FQNNGV. CDR3 loop: CASSLDPDSSGYTF. CDR3 nucleotides: TGTGCCAGCAGCTTAGATCCGGACAGTTCTGGCTACACCTTC.

V is TRBV7-6 and J is TRBJ2-3, with D perhaps TRBD2 (6 bases). Germline values: CDR1 SGHVS, CDR2 FNYEAQ. With 5 bases removed from V and 6 bases from J, the gap between germline ends came to 9 bases. The CDR3 length is 12 residues. The CDR3 reads CASSKGLDTQYF. For the CDR3, the DNA is TGTGCCAGCAGCAAGGGACTGGATACGCAGTATTTT.